These 29 T cell receptor beta chains share one sample of origin, sequenced in a study of blood T cell repertoires in COVID-19. Libraries were prepared by immunoSEQ multiplex PCR; TCRdb keeps only in-frame clonotypes and omits some of them. The sample yields roughly 260,000 clones, roughly nine tenths seen once. Sequencing used peripheral blood. The receptor set was obtained from a man between 60 and 75 years old who had recovered from COVID-19.

The CDR3 sequence is CASSAQGSRRYF. DNA for the CDR3: TGTGCCAGCAGCGCCCAGGGGTCGAGACGGTACTTC. V and J are TRBV7-2 and TRBJ2-7, with D maybe TRBD1 (6 bases). Germline CDR1 is SGHTA and CDR2 is FQGNSA. The CDR3 is made up of 12 amino acids. V was clipped by 5 bases and J by 12 bases, with 17 bases between them.

Worth noting for this clone: The sample has other DNA sequences that encode this CDR3 too. The V and J genes are TRBV18 and TRBJ2-7; weak D call: TRBD2 (5 bases). This CDR3 region has 13 residues. Germline CDR1 is KGHSH and CDR2 is LQKENI. V lost 3 bases, J lost 2 bases, and 8 bases lay in between. CDR3 sequence: CASSPTGTYEQYF. As DNA, the CDR3 is TGTGCCAGCTCACCGACGGGGACCTACGAGCAGTACTTC.

V gene TRBV3-1 (or the pseudogene TRBV3-2) combines with J gene TRBJ2-7; 12 bases are shared with TRBD2. This CDR3 region has 18 residues. Trimming at V came to 3 bases and at J to 2 bases, leaving 11 bases not matched to a gene. Germline V gives CDR1 LGHDT, CDR2 YNNKEL (reference sequence). The CDR3 spells CASSQIGLAGTGAYEQYF. CDR3 DNA sequence: TGTGCCAGCAGCCAGATAGGACTAGCGGGGACTGGGGCCTACGAGCAGTACTTC.

In the case of this clone: In the same sample, other DNA sequences code for this CDR3. CDR3: CASSVEGGNQPQHF. The CDR3 DNA reads TGTGCCAGCAGCGTAGAAGGGGGAAATCAGCCCCAGCATTTT. V is TRBV9 and J is TRBJ1-5; D is possibly TRBD1 (6 bases). CDR3 length equals 14 residues. V lost 0 bases and J 4 bases, leaving 8 bases between the germline ends. Germline loops: CDR1 SGDLS, CDR2 YYNGEE.

The chain carries TRBV7-2 and TRBJ2-6; 11 bases agree with TRBD1. Germline trimming cut 1 base from V and 0 bases from J; bases unmatched to any gene: 2. Per germline, CDR1 SGHTA and CDR2 FQGNSA. The CDR3 length is 18 residues. The CDR3 loop is CASSLVGTGGSGANVLTF. The CDR3 nucleotides read TGTGCCAGCAGCTTAGTCGGGACAGGGGGCTCTGGGGCCAACGTCCTGACTTTC. The full variable domain, completed using reference TRBV7-2 and TRBJ2-6, is GAGVSQSPSNKVTEKGKDVELRCDPISGHTALYWYRQSLGQGLEFLIYFQGNSAPDKSGLPSDRFSAERTGGSVSTLTIQRTQQEDSAVYLCASSLVGTGGSGANVLTFGAGSRLTVL.

The chain couples TRBV13 to TRBJ2-3; TRBD2 matches 15 bases. The germline V gene encodes CDR1 PRHDT and CDR2 FYEKMQ (reference sequence). The CDR3 length is 19 residues. The V gene end was trimmed by 5 bases and the J gene end by 1 base; junction bases not matched to a gene: 10. The CDR3 region is CASSPYGLAGGPGTDTQYF. CDR3 bases: TGTGCCAGCAGCCCCTATGGACTAGCGGGGGGGCCGGGCACAGATACGCAGTATTTT.

The rearrangement uses TRBV9 and TRBJ2-7; a weak D match, TRBD2 (5 bases). V was shortened by 2 bases and J by 2 bases, with 8 bases between the two germline ends. The CDR3 consists of 13 residues. Germline CDR1 is SGDLS and CDR2 is YYNGEE. CDR3 sequence: CASSVASPYEQYF. Written as DNA, the CDR3 is TGTGCCAGCAGCGTTGCTAGCCCCTACGAGCAGTACTTC.

The rearrangement joins TRBV6-4 to TRBJ2-5; 16 nucleotides line up with TRBD2. Germline CDR1 reads MRHNA; CDR2 reads SNTAGT. V trimming: 7 bases; J trimming: 5 bases; junction bases outside the gene matches: 13. CDR3 length: 18 residues. The CDR3 region has the DNA TGTGCCAGCAAGGGACTAGCGGGGGGGCCCGCCTACGATGAGACCCAGTACTTC. Translation gives CASKGLAGGPAYDETQYF.

This chain joins TRBV7-2 and TRBJ2-3; TRBD2 agrees at 9 bases. Germline loops: CDR1 SGHTA, CDR2 FQGNSA. V dropped 6 bases and J dropped 3; count of bases not matched to a gene: 10. The CDR3 has 16 amino acids. DNA of the CDR3: TGTGCCAGCAGTCGTCTAGCGGGGCTAAATACAGATACGCAGTATTTT. It is translated as CASSRLAGLNTDTQYF.

This chain connects TRBV6-7 to TRBJ1-5; 8 nucleotides line up with TRBD1. TRBV6-7 is an ORF; its function is uncertain. The CDR3 has 17 residues. With V trimmed by 0 bases and J by 5 bases, 9 bases remained unmatched. The chain's CDR3 is CASSYSPDRVWDQPQHF. DNA of the CDR3: TGTGCCAGCAGTTACTCGCCGGACAGGGTTTGGGATCAGCCCCAGCATTTT.

The chain couples TRBV7-8 to TRBJ2-7; TRBD1 is a possible D gene (5 bases). The germline gives CDR1 SGHVS, CDR2 FQNEAQ. Trimming removed 0 bases from V and 1 base from J, with 13 bases in between. The CDR3 consists of 16 residues. CDR3 in DNA: TGTGCCAGCAGCTTAGCGCTAGGGGTAAAGTCCTACGAGCAGTACTTC. This encodes CASSLALGVKSYEQYF.

The chain uses TRBV29-1 and TRBJ2-2, with 11 nucleotides matching TRBD2. J was trimmed by 0 bases and V by 4 bases; bases with no gene match: 4. The germline V gene encodes CDR1 SQVTM and CDR2 ANQGSEA. The CDR3 spans 16 residues. CDR3 DNA: TGCAGCGTTGGACTAGCGGGGATAGCGAACACCGGGGAGCTGTTTTTT. It is translated as CSVGLAGIANTGELFF.

The V gene is TRBV6-5, the J gene TRBJ1-1; D unclear. Germline assignment: CDR1 MNHEY and CDR2 SVGAGI. Trimming left V 7 bases short and J 4 bases short, with 10 bases between. The CDR3 contains 12 residues. The CDR3 DNA follows: TGTGCCAGCATAAGAGGGAGCACTGAAGCTTTCTTT. Amino acid sequence: CASIRGSTEAFF.

This clone showed up just once. V usage is TRBV20-1 and J usage is TRBJ1-1; a weak D match, TRBD1 (5 bases). V was pared by 3 bases and J by 2 bases, with 25 bases between. The CDR3 totals 18 residues. CDR1 and CDR2 (germline): DFQATT, SNEGSKA (reference sequence). The CDR3 sequence: CSASRSNSGGALNTEAFF. Written as DNA, the CDR3 is TGCAGTGCTAGTCGAAGTAATTCGGGAGGGGCACTCAACACTGAAGCTTTCTTT.

V gene TRBV19 combines with J gene TRBJ1-2, with TRBD1 matching over 7 bases. CDR1 is LNHDA, CDR2 SQIVND, per germline (reference sequence). V was clipped by 5 bases and J by 0 bases; unmatched bases: 6. CDR3 length: 15 amino acids. CDR3 sequence (DNA): TGTGCCAGTAGTCAGGGGACAGTCTCTAACTATGGCTACACCTTC. Translated, it gives CASSQGTVSNYGYTF.

The chain joins TRBV6-4 to TRBJ2-3, with 13 bases matching TRBD2. Germline CDR1 reads MRHNA; CDR2 reads SNTAGT. The trim removed 2 bases at V and 4 bases at J, leaving 0 bases unmatched. The CDR3 is 15 residues long. CDR3 sequence (DNA): TGTGCCAGCAGTGACACTAGCGGGGGGGCAGATACGCAGTATTTT. This sequence encodes CASSDTSGGADTQYF.

This chain links TRBV9 with TRBJ2-2; 10 bases agree with TRBD2. Germline CDR1 reads SGDLS; CDR2 reads YYNGEE. This CDR3 has 17 residues. V lost 2 bases, J lost 6 bases, and 10 bases stayed unmatched. The CDR3 bases are TGTGCCAGCAGCGTTCTAGCGGGGGCCCTGAGCGCCGGGGAGCTGTTTTTT. Amino acids: CASSVLAGALSAGELFF.

V gene TRBV9 combines with J gene TRBJ2-6; weak D call: TRBD1 (5 bases). V was trimmed by 0 bases and J by 1 base, leaving 14 bases between them. Germline CDR1 reads SGDLS; CDR2 reads YYNGEE. There are 18 residues in the CDR3. CDR3 bases: TGTGCCAGCAGCGTAGATAGGGGCTCGAGATCTGGGGCCAACGTCCTGACTTTC. Translated, it gives CASSVDRGSRSGANVLTF.

This clone was counted a single time. The rearrangement uses TRBV7-8 and TRBJ2-1; 10 bases are shared with TRBD2. Germline CDR1 and CDR2: SGHVS and FQNEAQ. V lost 5 bases to trimming and J lost 6 bases; unmatched junction nucleotides: 7. This CDR3 comprises 15 residues. The DNA of the CDR3 is TGTGCCAGCAGCAAACTAGCGGGGTGGGCCAATGAGCAGTTCTTC. Residues: CASSKLAGWANEQFF.

The J gene is TRBJ1-1, the V gene TRBV6-4; 9 positions match TRBD1. CDR1 is MRHNA, CDR2 SNTAGT, per germline. This CDR3 spans 11 amino acids. V gave up 11 bases and J gave up 11 bases; unmatched junction bases: 9. DNA for the CDR3: TGTGCCGCCGGGACAGGGCGGAAGGCTTTCTTT. Amino acids: CAAGTGRKAFF.

The V call is TRBV24-1, the J call TRBJ2-4; 13 positions agree with TRBD2. Germline loops: CDR1 KGHDR, CDR2 SFDVKD. V shed 4 bases, J shed 4 bases, and the junction held 6 bases outside the gene matches. The CDR3 contains 17 residues. CDR3 sequence (DNA): TGTGCCACCAGTGAGTCCGGGACTAGCGGGGTGAAAAACATTCAGTACTTC. This codes for CATSESGTSGVKNIQYF.

The chain recombines TRBV27 with TRBJ2-7, with 9 bases lining up with TRBD1. This CDR3 region has 17 residues. J was trimmed by 4 bases and V by 1 base; bases with no gene match: 11. Germline CDR1 reads MNHEY; CDR2 reads SMNVEV (reference sequence). CDR3 sequence (DNA): TGTGCCAGCAGTTTATACTACCCGGGACAGGGAAATTACGAGCAGTACTTC. Residues: CASSLYYPGQGNYEQYF.

The sample holds a few counts of this clone. This sequence joins TRBV6-2 or TRBV6-3 and TRBJ2-3, with 7 bases matching TRBD2. This CDR3 has 14 residues. CDR1 MNHEY and CDR2 SVGEGT come from the germline V gene. Germline trimming cut 2 bases from V and 4 bases from J; bases unmatched to any gene: 3. For the CDR3, the DNA is TGTGCCAGCAGTTACGCTAGCGGCGCAGATACGCAGTATTTT. Protein: CASSYASGADTQYF.

The chain recombines TRBV11-2 with TRBJ1-1, with 11 bases lining up with TRBD1. CDR3 length: 13 amino acids. The V gene's germline CDR1 is SGHAT and CDR2 FQNNGV. Unmatched junction bases numbered 6, after V lost 5 bases and J lost 10 bases. This CDR3 is CASSPGQGASAFF. The CDR3 nucleotides read TGTGCCAGCAGCCCCGGACAGGGGGCCTCAGCTTTCTTT.

DNA of the CDR3: TGTGCCAGTAGTATATATTCAGGGGATAATTCACCCCTCCACTTT. It is translated as CASSIYSGDNSPLHF. The rearrangement links TRBV19 to TRBJ1-6; D perhaps matches TRBD1 (6 bases). Germline V gives CDR1 LNHDA, CDR2 SQIVND (reference sequence). This CDR3 is built from 15 residues. Trimming shortened V by 2 bases and J by 5 bases, and 10 bases separated the two germline ends.

This clone was counted a single time. The chain combines TRBV4-2 with TRBJ2-3, with TRBD2 matching over 14 bases. Trimming took 4 bases from V and 5 from J; bases not matched to a gene: 8. Germline values: CDR1 LGHNA, CDR2 YNFKEQ. This CDR3 is 17 amino acids long. CDR3 sequence reads: CASSPGLAGGREDTQYF. CDR3 nucleotides: TGTGCCAGCAGCCCCGGACTAGCGGGGGGCCGGGAAGATACGCAGTATTTT.

The rearrangement joins TRBV20-1 to TRBJ1-1; D call uncertain. V lost 4 bases, J lost 6 bases, and 6 bases lay in between. Per germline, CDR1 DFQATT and CDR2 SNEGSKA (reference sequence). This CDR3 spans 10 amino acids. CDR3 region: CSANYPEAFF. Written as DNA, the CDR3 is TGCAGTGCTAACTATCCTGAAGCTTTCTTT.

In this sample, this clone turned up a few times. V is TRBV5-1 and J is TRBJ2-7; a possible D gene is TRBD1 (7 bases). The CDR3 has 13 residues. The germline V gene has CDR1 SGHRS and CDR2 YFSETQ. Trimming shortened V by 5 bases and J by 4 bases, and 13 bases separated the two germline ends. The CDR3 loop reads CASSMQGGYEQYF. The CDR3 DNA reads as TGCGCCAGCAGTATGCAGGGGGGATACGAGCAGTACTTC. Full variable domain (missing parts from reference TRBV5-1 and TRBJ2-7): KAGVTQTPRYLIKTRGQQVTLSCSPISGHRSVSWYQQTPGQGLQFLFEYFSETQRNKGNFPGRFSGRQFSNSRSEMNVSTLELGDSALYLCASSMQGGYEQYFGPGTRLTVT.

This chain links TRBV15 with TRBJ2-7, with TRBD1 matching over 7 bases. The CDR3 is made up of 16 amino acids. Germline V gene data show CDR1 as LNHNV and CDR2 as YYDKDF (reference sequence). Trimming took 0 bases from V and 6 from J; bases not matched to a gene: 11. In nucleotides, the CDR3 is TGTGCCACCAGCAGAGATTCAGACAGGGTAAGGGGCGAGCAGTACTTC. This codes for CATSRDSDRVRGEQYF.